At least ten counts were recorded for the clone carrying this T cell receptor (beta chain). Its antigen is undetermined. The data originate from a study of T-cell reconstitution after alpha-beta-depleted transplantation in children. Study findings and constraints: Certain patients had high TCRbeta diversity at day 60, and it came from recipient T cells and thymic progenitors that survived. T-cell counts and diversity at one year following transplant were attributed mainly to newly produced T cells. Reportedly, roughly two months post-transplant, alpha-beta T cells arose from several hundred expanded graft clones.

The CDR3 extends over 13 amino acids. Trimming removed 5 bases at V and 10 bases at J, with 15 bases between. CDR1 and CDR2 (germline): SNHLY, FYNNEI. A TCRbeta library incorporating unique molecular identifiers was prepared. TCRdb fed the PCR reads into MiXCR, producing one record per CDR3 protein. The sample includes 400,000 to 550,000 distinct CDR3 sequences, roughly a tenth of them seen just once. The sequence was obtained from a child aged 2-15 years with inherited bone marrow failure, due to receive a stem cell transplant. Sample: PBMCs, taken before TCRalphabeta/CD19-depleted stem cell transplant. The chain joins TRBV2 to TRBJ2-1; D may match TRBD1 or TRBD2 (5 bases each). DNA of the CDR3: TGTGCCAGCAGTCCGGGACCCACCAGGGAGCAGTTCTTC. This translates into CASSPGPTREQFF.